These T cell receptor beta chains were read from a single sample in a study of T cells in Graves' hyperthyroidism and ophthalmopathy. TCRdb used MiXCR to reprocess the multiplex PCR reads, holding one entry per CDR3 protein. The profile covers fewer than 300,000 distinct CDR3 sequences, with under 30% appearing a single time and around 30% taken by the ten largest. What was sequenced was blood. These receptors came from a man between 35 and 55 years old with Graves' hyperthyroidism that later progressed to Graves' ophthalmopathy. CDR3s include the opening cysteine and the closing phenylalanine or tryptophan. A D gene is named only where the DNA matches it firmly. Some rows have no size entry. The others give once, few or many, or a class for an expanded clone.

j_call	v_call	d_call	clone_size	cdr3_nt	cdr3_aa
TRBJ2-7	TRBV27	TRBD2	many	TGTGCCAGCAGTTTTCTGCGTGGCGGGAGTATTTACGAGCAGTACTTC	CASSFLRGGSIYEQYF
TRBJ1-2	TRBV6-5	-	many	TGTGCCAGCAGGGGGACAACTACCCCTAACTATGGCTACACCTTC	CASRGTTTPNYGYTF
TRBJ2-5	TRBV12-3/TRBV12-4	-	many	TGTGCCAGCAGTTTGGACGGTGAAGTTGAGACCCAGTACTTC	CASSLDGEVETQYF
TRBJ1-1	TRBV20-1	TRBD1	few	TGCAGTGCTAAGATCCAGGGGGCCACTGAAGCTTTCTTT	CSAKIQGATEAFF
TRBJ2-7	TRBV20-1	-	many	TGCAGTGCTAGATACGGGACAAGGAGCTCCTACGAGCAGTACTTC	CSARYGTRSSYEQYF
TRBJ1-5	TRBV28	-	once	TGTGCCAGCAGTCGTCCCCCGGGGCAGCCCCAGCATTTT	CASSRPPGQPQHF
TRBJ2-7	TRBV28	-	many	TGTGCCAGCAGTTTGGGGAACGAGCAGTACTTC	CASSLGNEQYF
TRBJ2-4	TRBV29-1	-	-	TGCAGCGGCGCGACCTCAGCCAAAAACATTCAGTACTTC	CSGATSAKNIQYF
TRBJ2-7	TRBV20-1	TRBD2	-	TGCAGTGCTAGAGATCTAGAGACTAGCGGGAGGGGGCGCGAGCAGTACTTC	CSARDLETSGRGREQYF
TRBJ1-1	TRBV19	TRBD1	many	TGTGCCACAGACAGGGGGACGAACACTGAAGCTTTCTTT	CATDRGTNTEAFF
TRBJ2-7	TRBV6-5	TRBD2	-	TGTGCCAGCAGTTACTCGCCGAGCGGGGGAGCCTACGAGCAGTACTTC	CASSYSPSGGAYEQYF
TRBJ2-5	TRBV18	-	many	TGTGCCAGCTCACCACCGAGAGAGACCCAGTACTTC	CASSPPRETQYF
TRBJ2-2	TRBV6-5	-	-	TGTGCCAGCAGTTACTCAGGACAGACCACCGGGGAGCTGTTTTTT	CASSYSGQTTGELFF
TRBJ1-2	TRBV19	-	many	TGTGCCAGTAAACGGAACTATGGCTACACCTTC	CASKRNYGYTF
TRBJ2-5	TRBV11-3	-	many	TGTGCCAGCGCTGCCCGGACTCTACAAGAGACCCAGTACTTC	CASAARTLQETQYF
TRBJ2-3	TRBV12-3/TRBV12-4	-	many	TGTGCCAGCAGCCCTACTAGAGCCTTGGCAGATACGCAGTATTTT	CASSPTRALADTQYF
TRBJ2-7	TRBV20-1	-	many	TGCAGTGCTAGTTCGGACAGCTCCTACGAGCAGTACTTC	CSASSDSSYEQYF
TRBJ1-5	TRBV9	-	many	TGTGCCAGCGGGAGAGGTCTGGGAGGCCCCAATCAGCCCCAGCATTTT	CASGRGLGGPNQPQHF
TRBJ2-2	TRBV5-1	-	few	TGCGCCAGCAGCCCCAGACGGGGGAGAACCGGGGAGCTGTTTTTT	CASSPRRGRTGELFF
TRBJ2-7	TRBV5-1	TRBD2	many	TGCGCCAGCAGGGTGGGGCCTAGCGGGAGGGCCCCTTCCTACGAGCAGTACTTC	CASRVGPSGRAPSYEQYF
TRBJ1-1	TRBV20-1	-	many	TGCAGTGCTAGGGAGGGCGGTATGAACACTGAAGCTTTCTTT	CSAREGGMNTEAFF
TRBJ1-1	TRBV29-1	-	many	TGCAGCGTCACCAAGGGGGGGGGCCGTGAAGCTTTCTTT	CSVTKGGGREAFF
TRBJ2-7	TRBV3-1	-	many	TGTGCCAGCAGCCCCCGGGGAGACCCCCTCGAGCAGTACTTC	CASSPRGDPLEQYF
TRBJ2-7	TRBV7-9	-	many	TGTGCCAGCAGCTTTGACCGGGGTGAGCAGTACTTC	CASSFDRGEQYF
TRBJ1-5	TRBV6-1	-	-	TGTGCCAGCAGCCTCCCCGGCAGCCCCAATCAGCCCCAGCATTTT	CASSLPGSPNQPQHF
TRBJ1-1	TRBV5-1	TRBD1	many	TGCGCCAGCAGTTACAGGGGTCAGGTCACTGAAGCTTTCTTT	CASSYRGQVTEAFF
TRBJ2-3	TRBV12-3/TRBV12-4	-	many	TGTGCCAGCAGTTACGACAGAAGCACAGATACGCAGTATTTT	CASSYDRSTDTQYF
TRBJ2-7	TRBV6-5	-	many	TGTGCCAGCAGTTACGCGTCTAGCCGAGACTACGAGCAGTACTTC	CASSYASSRDYEQYF
TRBJ1-1	TRBV5-1	-	many	TGCGCCAGCAAGAGGCGTACGAACACTGAAGCTTTCTTT	CASKRRTNTEAFF
TRBJ2-6	TRBV19	-	many	TGTGCCAGTAGTATATGGTCCGGGCGGGGTGTGCGCTCTGGGGCCAACGTCCTGACTTTC	CASSIWSGRGVRSGANVLTF
TRBJ1-1	TRBV12-3/TRBV12-4	-	many	TGTGCCAGCAGTTTAATGAACACTGAAGCTTTCTTT	CASSLMNTEAFF
TRBJ1-2	TRBV27	-	many	TGTGCCAGCGGGATTTGGGGGCGGGACTATGGCTACACCTTC	CASGIWGRDYGYTF